This T cell receptor beta chain was found in a study of post-analysis software for immune sequencing data (dated by TCRdb to between 2015 and 2016). About the investigation overall: The recorded disease courses included relapsing-remitting, secondary progressive and progressive-relapsing multiple sclerosis, and some patients had no subtype annotation. The multiple sclerosis patient repertoires were compared with approximately 11 previously published healthy control repertoires from donors aged 6 to 25 years. A subset of samples was prepared in parallel using single-end sample barcoding, then pooled and co-amplified after Illumina adapter ligation.

The library was obtained by PCR. Sequencing used an Illumina HiSeq 2500. To reduce PCR and sequencing biases, unique molecular identifiers were built into the TCR beta cDNA libraries. Approximately 500,000 cDNA molecules were obtained for every 1 to 10 million input T cells, so each molecule roughly corresponded to one T cell. Patient libraries were prepared and sequenced with the same protocol used for the earlier healthy control dataset. Within a given batch, samples were prepared together, multiplexed and sequenced on the same HiSeq lane. The paper's processing steps were these. Raw barcoded reads were processed with MIGEC, discarding single-read molecular identifier groups before consensus assembly and CDR3 extraction. Clonotype tables were post-analysed with VDJtools, and diversity was normalized by down-sampling all datasets to the smallest sample size. In repertoire overlap clustering, CDR3 amino acid sequences, but not nucleotide sequences, were matched to correct batch-related cross-sample contamination. The public sequencing data were trimmed at Q25 with fastp and processed into clonotypes with MiXCR by TCRdb, which kept only in-frame beta chains. Identical CDR3 protein sequences are pooled into one entry, listed with their most common genes and DNA. The V and J calls and clone size are TCRdb's, not the authors'. Present in this sample are approximately 570,000 distinct CDR3 sequences, roughly 40% of which were seen just once. The ten largest account for 1.7% of the sample.

Study-wide findings and limitations: Normalized Chao1 diversity was significantly lower in multiple sclerosis patients than controls, suggesting substantial peripheral T-cell clonal expansion. The multiple sclerosis patient group was slightly younger than the control group. Direct clustering with F measure showed strong co-clustering of samples prepared in the same batch, prompting a batch-effect correction. Patients showed significantly higher frequencies than controls for several TRBV segments, among them TRBV5-6, TRBV5-1 and TRBV20-1.

The germline ends are 15 bases apart after V is trimmed by 5 bases and J by 4 bases. Its CDR3 holds 15 amino acids, cysteine through phenylalanine. Only the CDR3 part of the read is kept: 45 bases, read in frame from the first base. The germline V gene yields SGHTA for CDR1 and FQGTGA for CDR2. A word on this clonotype: No antigen is known for it. There are no base qualities to consult, and no much larger clone falls within one base.

TCR beta repertoires were profiled from peripheral blood of roughly 13 young patients with multiple sclerosis to demonstrate the VDJtools post-analysis software. Multiple sclerosis patients were children and adolescents aged roughly 6 to 17 years. The chain employs TRBV7-3 and TRBJ2-1; the best D guess is TRBD2, with 6 bases matching. The material sequenced was blood. The TCR comes from a girl aged 5-17 years with multiple sclerosis. The encoded CDR3 is CASSPREREYNEQFF. The DNA reads TGTGCCAGCAGCCCCCGGGAGAGAGAATACAATGAGCAGTTCTTC.